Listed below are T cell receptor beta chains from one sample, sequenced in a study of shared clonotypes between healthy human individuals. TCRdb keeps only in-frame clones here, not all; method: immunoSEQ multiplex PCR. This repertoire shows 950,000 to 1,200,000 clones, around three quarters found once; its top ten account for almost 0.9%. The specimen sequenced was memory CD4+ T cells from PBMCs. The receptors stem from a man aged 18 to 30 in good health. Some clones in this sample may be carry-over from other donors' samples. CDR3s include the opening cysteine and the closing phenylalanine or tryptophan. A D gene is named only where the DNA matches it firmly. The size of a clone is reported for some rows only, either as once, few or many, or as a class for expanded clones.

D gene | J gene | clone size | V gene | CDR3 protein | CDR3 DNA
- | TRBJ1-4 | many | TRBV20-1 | CSASVNEKLFF | TGCAGTGCTAGTGTTAATGAAAAACTGTTTTTT
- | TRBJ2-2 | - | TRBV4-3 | CASSQEFGAGGELFF | TGCGCCAGCAGCCAAGAATTCGGGGCGGGAGGGGAGCTGTTTTTT
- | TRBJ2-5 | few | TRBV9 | CASSVSLGETQYF | TGTGCCAGCAGCGTAAGTCTGGGAGAGACCCAGTACTTC
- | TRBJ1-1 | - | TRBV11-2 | CASSTKDRNTEAFF | TGTGCCAGCAGCACAAAGGACAGAAACACTGAAGCTTTCTTT
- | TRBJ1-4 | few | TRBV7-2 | CASSFKGGGEKLFF | TGTGCCAGCAGCTTCAAGGGAGGGGGTGAAAAACTGTTTTTT
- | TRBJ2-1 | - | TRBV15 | CATSDMSYSEQFF | TGTGCCACCAGCGATATGTCTTATTCTGAGCAGTTCTTC
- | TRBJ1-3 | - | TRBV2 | CASGTGLSGNTIYF | TGTGCCAGTGGGACGGGCCTCTCTGGAAACACCATATATTTT
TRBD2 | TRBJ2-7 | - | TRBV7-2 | CASSLNPGLFYEQYF | TGTGCCAGCAGCTTGAATCCGGGACTATTCTACGAGCAGTACTTC
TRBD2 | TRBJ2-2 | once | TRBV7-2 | CASSFPDRTSGRGGLFF | TGTGCCAGCAGCTTCCCCGACCGGACTAGCGGGAGGGGGGGGCTGTTTTTT
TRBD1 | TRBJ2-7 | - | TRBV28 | CASSSYGTVYEQYF | TGTGCCAGCAGTTCGTATGGGACAGTCTACGAGCAGTACTTC
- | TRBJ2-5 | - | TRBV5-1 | CASSLARLGPGQETQYF | TGCGCCAGCAGCTTGGCGCGGCTGGGGCCAGGTCAGGAGACCCAGTACTTC
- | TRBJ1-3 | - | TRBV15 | CATSRDLGRDGNTIYF | TGTGCCACCAGCAGAGATTTAGGCAGGGATGGAAACACCATATATTTT
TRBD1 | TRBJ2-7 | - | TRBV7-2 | CASSLKPFGQVSYEQYF | TGTGCCAGCAGCTTAAAACCTTTTGGACAGGTTTCTTACGAGCAGTACTTC
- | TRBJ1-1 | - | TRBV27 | CASRVSGSGHTEAFF | TGTGCCAGCAGAGTCAGCGGAAGTGGCCACACTGAAGCTTTCTTT
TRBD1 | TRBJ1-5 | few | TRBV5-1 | CASSLVGGAGQGPLEPQHF | TGCGCCAGCAGCTTGGTCGGGGGTGCCGGACAGGGGCCCCTAGAACCCCAGCATTTT
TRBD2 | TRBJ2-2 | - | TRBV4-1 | CASRGSGRADTGELFF | TGCGCCAGCAGAGGAAGCGGGAGGGCCGACACCGGGGAGCTGTTTTTT
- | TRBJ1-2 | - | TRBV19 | CASSPGRTLPNYGYTF | TGTGCCAGTAGTCCGGGACGGACCCTTCCTAACTATGGCTACACCTTC
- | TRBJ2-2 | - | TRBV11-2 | CASSLAGRNTGELFF | TGTGCCAGCAGCTTAGCGGGAAGGAACACCGGGGAGCTGTTTTTT
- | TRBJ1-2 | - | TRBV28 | CASNRDTNYGYTF | TGTGCCAGCAACCGGGACACCAACTATGGCTACACCTTC
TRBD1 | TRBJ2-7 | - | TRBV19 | CASSIAGPGQGSYEQYF | TGTGCCAGTAGTATAGCCGGCCCGGGACAGGGTTCCTACGAGCAGTACTTC
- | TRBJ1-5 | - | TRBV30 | CAWSVGGRQPQHF | TGTGCCTGGAGTGTAGGGGGACGGCAGCCCCAGCATTTT
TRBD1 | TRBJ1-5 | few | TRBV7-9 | CASSLTGDQPQHF | TGTGCCAGCAGCTTGACAGGGGATCAGCCCCAGCATTTT
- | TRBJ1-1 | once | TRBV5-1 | CASSLDIRVGTEAFF | TGCGCCAGCAGCTTGGATATCCGGGTAGGCACTGAAGCTTTCTTT
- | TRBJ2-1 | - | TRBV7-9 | CASNFRNEQFF | TGTGCCAGCAACTTTCGCAATGAGCAGTTCTTC
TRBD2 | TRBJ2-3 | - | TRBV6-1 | CASSGPGTSGTSDTQYF | TGTGCCAGCAGTGGCCCCGGGACTAGCGGGACCTCAGATACGCAGTATTTT
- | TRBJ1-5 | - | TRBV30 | CAWNEGFGGQPQHF | TGTGCCTGGAATGAGGGATTCGGGGGTCAGCCCCAGCATTTT
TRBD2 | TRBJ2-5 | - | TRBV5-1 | CASSLILAGEETQYF | TGCGCCAGCAGTTTGATTTTAGCGGGAGAGGAGACCCAGTACTTC
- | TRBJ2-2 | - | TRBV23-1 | CASNSKGRLSWTGELFF | TGCGCCAGCAATTCCAAGGGTAGGTTATCTTGGACCGGGGAGCTGTTTTTT
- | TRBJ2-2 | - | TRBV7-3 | CASSLTGDTGELFF | TGTGCCAGCAGCTTAACAGGGGACACCGGGGAGCTGTTTTTT
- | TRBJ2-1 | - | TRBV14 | CASSPGIYNEQFF | TGTGCCAGCTCCCCCGGGATCTACAATGAGCAGTTCTTC
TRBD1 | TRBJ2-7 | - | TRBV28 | CASSGQRRGHFSYEQYF | TGTGCCAGCAGTGGGCAGCGCAGGGGGCATTTCTCCTACGAGCAGTACTTC
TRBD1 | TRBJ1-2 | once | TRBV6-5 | CASKGGAGYGYTF | TGTGCCAGCAAAGGGGGCGCAGGCTATGGCTACACCTTC
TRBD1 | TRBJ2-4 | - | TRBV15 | CATSRGKTVGSGQGKNIQYF | TGTGCCACCAGCAGAGGGAAAACGGTGGGCTCGGGACAGGGGAAAAACATTCAGTACTTC
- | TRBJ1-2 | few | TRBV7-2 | CASSALGGDYGYTF | TGTGCCAGCAGCGCACTCGGGGGGGACTATGGCTACACCTTC